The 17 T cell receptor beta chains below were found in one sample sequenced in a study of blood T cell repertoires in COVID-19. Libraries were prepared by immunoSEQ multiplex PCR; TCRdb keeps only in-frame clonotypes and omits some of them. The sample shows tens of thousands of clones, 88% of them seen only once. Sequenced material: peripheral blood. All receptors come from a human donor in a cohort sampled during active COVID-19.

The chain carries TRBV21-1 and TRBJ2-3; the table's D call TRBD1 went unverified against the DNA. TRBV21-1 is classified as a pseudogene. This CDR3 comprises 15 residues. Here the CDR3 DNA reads TGTGCCAGCACCCCCGGACAGGGAAGGGCAGATACGCAGTATTTT. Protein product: CASTPGQGRADTQYF.

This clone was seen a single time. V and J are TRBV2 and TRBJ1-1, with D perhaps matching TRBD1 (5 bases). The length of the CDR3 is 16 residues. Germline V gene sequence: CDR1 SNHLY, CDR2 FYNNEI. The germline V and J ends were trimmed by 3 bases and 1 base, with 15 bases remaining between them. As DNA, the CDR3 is TGTGCCAGCAGTGACTGGGGCGGCCGGAGGAACACTGAAGCTTTCTTT. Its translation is CASSDWGGRRNTEAFF.

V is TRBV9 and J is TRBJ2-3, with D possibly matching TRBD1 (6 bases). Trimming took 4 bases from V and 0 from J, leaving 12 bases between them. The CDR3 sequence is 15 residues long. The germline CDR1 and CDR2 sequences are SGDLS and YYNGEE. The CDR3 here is CASSHRGQSTDTQYF. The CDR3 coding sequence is TGTGCCAGCAGCCATAGGGGACAAAGCACAGATACGCAGTATTTT.

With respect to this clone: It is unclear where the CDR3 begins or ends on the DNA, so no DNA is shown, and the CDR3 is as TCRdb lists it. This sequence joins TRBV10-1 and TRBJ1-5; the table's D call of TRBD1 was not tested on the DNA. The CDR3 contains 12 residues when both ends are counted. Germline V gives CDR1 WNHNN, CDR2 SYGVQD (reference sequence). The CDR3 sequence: CASSKWGLGADF.

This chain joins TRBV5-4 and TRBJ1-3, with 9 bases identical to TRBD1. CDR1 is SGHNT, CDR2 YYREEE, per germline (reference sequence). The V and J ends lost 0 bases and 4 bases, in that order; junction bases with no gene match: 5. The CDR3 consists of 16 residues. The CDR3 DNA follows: TGTGCCAGCAGCTTGGGGGACAGGGTTTGGGGAAACACCATATATTTT. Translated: CASSLGDRVWGNTIYF.

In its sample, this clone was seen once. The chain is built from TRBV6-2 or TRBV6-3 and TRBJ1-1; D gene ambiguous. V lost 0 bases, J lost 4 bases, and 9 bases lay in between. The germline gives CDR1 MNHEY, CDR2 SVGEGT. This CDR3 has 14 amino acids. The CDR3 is CASSYSRGSTEAFF. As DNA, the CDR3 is TGTGCCAGCAGTTACTCGCGAGGGAGCACTGAAGCTTTCTTT.

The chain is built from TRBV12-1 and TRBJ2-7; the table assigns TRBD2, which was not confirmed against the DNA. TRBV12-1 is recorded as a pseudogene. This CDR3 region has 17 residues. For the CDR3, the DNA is TGTGCCAGCAGCTTTGCACTAGCGGGGGGAACAAACTACGAGCAGTACTTC. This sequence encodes CASSFALAGGTNYEQYF.

CDR3 nucleotide sequence: TGTGCCAGTAGTCGGCGGGAGGGGGGCACTGAAGCTTTCTTT. This translates into CASSRREGGTEAFF. The chain joins TRBV19 to TRBJ1-1; possibly TRBD1 for D (6 bases). The germline gives CDR1 LNHDA, CDR2 SQIVND (reference sequence). This CDR3 comprises 14 residues. V shed 5 bases and J shed 4 bases, with 14 bases lying between them.

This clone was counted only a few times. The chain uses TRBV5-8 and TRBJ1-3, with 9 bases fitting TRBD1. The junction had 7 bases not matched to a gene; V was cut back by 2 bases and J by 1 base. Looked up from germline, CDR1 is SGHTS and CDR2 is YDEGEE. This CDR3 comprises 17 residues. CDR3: CASSLRDRDISGNTIYF. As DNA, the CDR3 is TGTGCCAGCAGCTTAAGGGACAGGGATATTTCTGGAAACACCATATATTTT.

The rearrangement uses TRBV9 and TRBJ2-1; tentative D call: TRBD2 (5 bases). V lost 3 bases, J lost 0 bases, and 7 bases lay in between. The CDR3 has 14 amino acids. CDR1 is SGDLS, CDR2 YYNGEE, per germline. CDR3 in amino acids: CASSGRSSYNEQFF. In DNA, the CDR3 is TGTGCCAGCAGCGGGAGGAGCTCCTACAATGAGCAGTTCTTC. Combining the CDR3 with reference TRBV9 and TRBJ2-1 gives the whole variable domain DSGVTQTPKHLITATGQRVTLRCSPRSGDLSVYWYQQSLDQGLQFLIQYYNGEERAKGNILERFSAQQFPDLHSELNLSSLELGDSALYFCASSGRSSYNEQFFGPGTRLTVL.

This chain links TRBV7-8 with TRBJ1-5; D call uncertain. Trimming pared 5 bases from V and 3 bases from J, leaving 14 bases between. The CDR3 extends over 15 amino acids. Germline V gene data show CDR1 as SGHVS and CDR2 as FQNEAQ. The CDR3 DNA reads TGTGCCAGCAGCCCCGACGGGTTTGTCAATCAGCCCCAGCATTTT. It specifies CASSPDGFVNQPQHF. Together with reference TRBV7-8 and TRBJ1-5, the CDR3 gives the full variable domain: GAGVSQSPRYKVAKRGQDVALRCDPISGHVSLFWYQQALGQGPEFLTYFQNEAQLDKSGLPSDRFFAERPEGSVSTLKIQRTQQEDSAVYLCASSPDGFVNQPQHFGDGTRLSIL.

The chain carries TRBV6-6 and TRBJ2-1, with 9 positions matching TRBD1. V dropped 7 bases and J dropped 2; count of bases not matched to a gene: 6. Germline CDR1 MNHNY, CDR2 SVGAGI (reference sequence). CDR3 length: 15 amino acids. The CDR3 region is CASTLWTGAYNEQFF. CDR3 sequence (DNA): TGTGCCAGCACCCTGTGGACAGGGGCCTACAATGAGCAGTTCTTC.

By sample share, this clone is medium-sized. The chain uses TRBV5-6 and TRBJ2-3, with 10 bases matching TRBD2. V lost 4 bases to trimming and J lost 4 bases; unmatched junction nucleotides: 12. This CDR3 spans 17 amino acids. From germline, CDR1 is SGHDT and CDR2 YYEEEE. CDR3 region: CASSVSSSGSFADTQYF. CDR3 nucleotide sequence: TGTGCCAGCAGCGTCTCCTCTAGCGGGAGTTTTGCAGATACGCAGTATTTT.

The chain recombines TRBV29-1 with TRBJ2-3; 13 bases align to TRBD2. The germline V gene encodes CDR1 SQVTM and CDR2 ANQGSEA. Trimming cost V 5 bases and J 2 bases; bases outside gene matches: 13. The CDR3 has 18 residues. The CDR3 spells CSVRFPTGLAGYTDTQYF. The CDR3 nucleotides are TGCAGCGTTCGGTTCCCTACGGGACTAGCGGGGTACACAGATACGCAGTATTTT.

CDR3 nucleotides: TGTGCCAGCAGTTTATCGGGGAGGAACACTGAAGCTTTCTTT. Protein sequence: CASSLSGRNTEAFF. The rearrangement links TRBV27 to TRBJ1-1; the D is unclear. CDR3 length equals 14 residues. CDR1 is MNHEY, CDR2 SMNVEV, per germline (reference sequence). Trimming took off 0 bases at V and 1 base at J, with 6 bases between the two ends.

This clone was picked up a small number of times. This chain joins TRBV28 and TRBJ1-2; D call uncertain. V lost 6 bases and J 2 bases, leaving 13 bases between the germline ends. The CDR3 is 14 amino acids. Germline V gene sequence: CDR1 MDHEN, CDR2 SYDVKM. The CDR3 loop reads CASRARGLNYGYTF. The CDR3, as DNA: TGTGCCAGCAGGGCTCGGGGTCTCAACTATGGCTACACCTTC.

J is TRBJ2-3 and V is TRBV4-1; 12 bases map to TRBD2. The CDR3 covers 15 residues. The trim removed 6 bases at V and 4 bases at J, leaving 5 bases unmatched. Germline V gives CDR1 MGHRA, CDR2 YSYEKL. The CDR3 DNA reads TGCGCCAGCAGGTCGACTAGCGGGAGCCCAGATACGCAGTATTTT. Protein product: CASRSTSGSPDTQYF.